This T cell receptor (beta chain) was sequenced during a study of blood T cell repertoires in COVID-19. Study-level information: COVID-19 samples, acute and convalescent, were from the United States, Italy and Spain. The cDNA or gDNA used as material had been derived from T cells, B-cell-depleted T cells, or PBMCs.

Losses at the gene ends were 6 bases for V and 3 bases for J; bases not matched to a gene: 5. This CDR3 is 14 amino acids long. Germline-derived CDR1 and CDR2 are SGHTA and FQGNSA. Only in-frame clones appear in the TCRdb table, and some are missing; sequencing was by immunoSEQ multiplex PCR. The sample includes 150,000 to 200,000 clones, around nine tenths of them seen just once. The clonotype comes from a human donor in a cohort sampled during active COVID-19. Sequencing was carried out using peripheral blood. The genes are TRBV7-2 and TRBJ1-1; TRBD1 aligns across 9 bases. This CDR3 is CASRPQGAYTEAFF. The CDR3 nucleotides read TGTGCCAGCAGGCCACAGGGGGCGTACACTGAAGCTTTCTTT.